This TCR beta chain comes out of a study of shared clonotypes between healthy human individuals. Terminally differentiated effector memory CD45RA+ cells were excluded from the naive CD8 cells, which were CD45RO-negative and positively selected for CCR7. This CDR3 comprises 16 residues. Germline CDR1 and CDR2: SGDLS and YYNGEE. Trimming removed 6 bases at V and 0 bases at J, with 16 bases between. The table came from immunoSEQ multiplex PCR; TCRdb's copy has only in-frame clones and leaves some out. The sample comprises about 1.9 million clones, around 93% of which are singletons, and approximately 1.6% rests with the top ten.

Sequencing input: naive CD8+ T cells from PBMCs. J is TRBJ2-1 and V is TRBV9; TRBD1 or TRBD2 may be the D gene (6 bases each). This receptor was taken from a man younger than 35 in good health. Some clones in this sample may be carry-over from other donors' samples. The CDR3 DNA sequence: TGTGCCAGCACCCTGGGGGGCGGCAGCTCCTACAATGAGCAGTTCTTC. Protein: CASTLGGGSSYNEQFF.